The clone carrying this T cell receptor beta chain was picked up many times. Arm-PCR of CDR3 regions and iRepertoire HTBI primers were used to build TCR beta libraries. One entry per CDR3 protein, called by TCRdb with MiXCR from the multiplex PCR reads. Among under 350,000 distinct CDR3 sequences listed, roughly 21% were seen once. The time point is: persistent/refractory GD, antithyroid drugs over 5 years with positive TRAb. RNA isolated from PBMCs was used to make the TCR library. The sample is drawn from a study of regulatory T cells in long-lasting Graves disease. The CDR3 is made up of 16 amino acids. Per germline, CDR1 LGHDT and CDR2 YNNKEL (reference sequence). V was trimmed by 0 bases and J by 6 bases, leaving 15 bases between them.

This rearrangement joins TRBV3-1 to TRBJ1-5; D unclear. The sample in question was peripheral blood mononuclear cells (PBMCs), obtained when the disease was refractory, from a patient treated with antithyroid drugs. The TCR originated in a female donor with Graves disease. This CDR3 is CASSQDYPGRGQPQHF. As DNA, the CDR3 is TGTGCCAGCAGCCAAGATTACCCAGGCCGGGGTCAGCCCCAGCATTTT.